This TCR beta chain was identified in a study of early T cells in non-severe SARS-CoV-2 infection. Broader study findings: Missing private and CD4 specificities, VDJdb matching favored anti-spike CD8 responses.

Points on this clonotype: What it binds is unknown. An end of the junction differs from the germline gene, which may be a read error.

cDNA molecules, individually, were tagged with unique molecular identifiers. TCRdb re-called the 5' RACE reads through MiXCR, storing one row per CDR3 protein. The sample consists of 45,000 to 65,000 distinct CDR3 sequences, 9% to 9.5% of them appearing once. Germline V lookup: CDR1 LGHDT, CDR2 YNNKEL (reference sequence). CDR3 length: 17 amino acids. V usage is TRBV3-1 and J usage is TRBJ2-1, with 9 bases fitting TRBD1. The receptor was isolated from an adult who was a healthcare worker with PCR-confirmed SARS-CoV-2 infection or an uninfected control (not recorded which). Sequenced: whole blood. The CDR3 nucleotides read TGTGCCAGCAGCCTCATCGGGGACAGGGCTTCCTACAATGAGCAGCTCTTC. It is translated as CASSLIGDRASYNEQLF.